The 8 T cell receptor beta chains below all came from one sample that was sequenced in a study of cytomegalovirus exposure and HLA in healthy donors. The PCR ran on 60 Vbeta and 13 Jbeta primers. Profiling relied on immunoSEQ multiplex PCR, and the TCRdb table lists in-frame clones only, not all of them. Here the sample spans under 200,000 clones, roughly 85% being singletons. The sequencing input was PBMCs. These receptors were obtained from a man aged 25 to 40 in good health and CMV-seronegative.

The rearrangement joins TRBV2 to TRBJ2-5; 12 positions match TRBD2. The CDR3 has 14 residues. Germline V gives CDR1 SNHLY, CDR2 FYNNEI. Losses at the gene ends were 4 bases for V and 3 bases for J; bases not matched to a gene: 0. As DNA, the CDR3 is TGTGCCAGCAGTGGACTAGCGGGGGAAGAGACCCAGTACTTC. Encoded protein: CASSGLAGEETQYF.

The chain links TRBV30 to TRBJ1-2; D is ambiguous. Trimming cost V 2 bases and J 6 bases, with 13 bases left between them. Per the germline V gene, CDR1 is GTSNPN and CDR2 is SVGIG (reference sequence). The CDR3 spans 13 residues. Here the CDR3 DNA reads TGTGCCTGGAGTCGTCGGGGATGGGATGGCTACACCTTC. It specifies CAWSRRGWDGYTF.

This clone occurred a few times. The CDR3 loop reads CASSLDAGGLGTEAFF. The CDR3 DNA reads as TGCGCCAGCAGCTTGGATGCAGGGGGGTTGGGCACTGAAGCTTTCTTT. The V gene is TRBV5-1, the J gene TRBJ1-1; the match to TRBD1 covers 7 bases. Germline CDR1 and CDR2: SGHRS and YFSETQ. The CDR3 is 16 amino acids. With 0 bases clipped from V and 4 bases from J, the junction kept 9 bases outside the gene matches. The variable domain in full, with the rest retrieved from reference TRBV5-1 and TRBJ1-1, is KAGVTQTPRYLIKTRGQQVTLSCSPISGHRSVSWYQQTPGQGLQFLFEYFSETQRNKGNFPGRFSGRQFSNSRSEMNVSTLELGDSALYLCASSLDAGGLGTEAFFGQGTRLTVV.

V usage is TRBV29-1 and J usage is TRBJ1-1, with TRBD1 matching over 10 bases. After removal of 1 base from V and 10 bases from J, the junction contained 9 bases not matched to a gene. The CDR3 is made up of 14 amino acids. Germline-derived CDR1 and CDR2 are SQVTM and ANQGSEA. The CDR3 protein is CSVEGHRGQGGAFF. Written as DNA, the CDR3 is TGCAGCGTTGAAGGCCATCGAGGACAGGGGGGAGCTTTCTTT. Full variable domain (rest looked up from reference TRBV29-1 and TRBJ1-1): SAVISQKPSRDICQRGTSLTIQCQVDSQVTMMFWYRQQPGQSLTLIATANQGSEATYESGFVIDKFPISRPNLTFSTLTVSNMSPEDSSIYLCSVEGHRGQGGAFFGQGTRLTVV.

This chain uses TRBV6-5 with TRBJ1-1; 8 positions match TRBD1. Losses at the gene ends were 6 bases for V and 0 bases for J; bases not matched to a gene: 0. This CDR3 comprises 13 residues. Germline V gene lookup returns CDR1 MNHEY and CDR2 SVGAGI. The CDR3 region has the DNA TGTGCCAGCAGGGACAGGGTGAACACTGAAGCTTTCTTT. Its translation: CASRDRVNTEAFF.

V usage is TRBV27 and J usage is TRBJ2-1, with TRBD2 identical over 8 bases. The CDR3 sequence is 19 residues long. Germline lookup yields CDR1 MNHEY and CDR2 SMNVEV (reference sequence). The V and J ends lost 2 bases and 8 bases, in that order; junction bases with no gene match: 20. The CDR3 loop reads CASSLGPLGGGPLRHEQFF. CDR3 DNA: TGTGCCAGCAGTTTAGGTCCCCTTGGCGGGGGGCCGCTGAGGCATGAGCAGTTCTTC.

V gene TRBV4-1 combines with J gene TRBJ1-2; D possibly corresponds to TRBD1 (5 bases). This CDR3 is 15 amino acids long. Per the germline V gene, CDR1 is MGHRA and CDR2 is YSYEKL. V lost 3 bases and J 5 bases, leaving 16 bases between the germline ends. CDR3 in amino acids: CASSQSRVREYGYTF. CDR3 nucleotides: TGCGCCAGCAGCCAGTCCAGGGTGAGAGAGTATGGCTACACCTTC.

The V and J genes are TRBV30 and TRBJ2-1; D may be TRBD2 (5 bases). Trimming cost V 3 bases and J 2 bases, with 11 bases left between them. CDR3 length: 14 amino acids. Germline V CDR1 and CDR2: GTSNPN, SVGIG (reference sequence). CDR3 in amino acids: CAWSSGVAYNEQFF. The CDR3 coding sequence is TGTGCCTGGAGCTCCGGGGTAGCCTACAATGAGCAGTTCTTC.